Shown below are 13 T cell receptor beta chains from a single sample sequenced in a study of technical replicates of blood from several donors listed by TCRdb under 2017. The library was produced with the immunoSEQ multiplex PCR assay. Held by TCRdb, this immuneACCESS table contains in-frame sequences only and omits some clones. Under half of the omission traces to an unresolved V gene where checked; the cause of the rest is unknown. A total of just over 95,000 clones appear in this sample, 90% to 97% of them only once. The leading ten clones occupy over 0.2% of the sample. The sequenced material came from T cells isolated from PBMCs. These receptors all stem from a human donor in good health.

This clone was detected once. The chain employs TRBV18 and TRBJ2-5; TRBD1 is a possible D gene (6 bases). From germline, CDR1 is KGHSH and CDR2 LQKENI. CDR3 length: 14 amino acids. Between the trimmed V and J ends, which lost 5 bases and 3 bases, there was a span of 13 bases. CDR3 region: CASSSWTEEETQYF. CDR3 DNA sequence: TGTGCCAGCTCATCGTGGACAGAAGAAGAGACCCAGTACTTC.

This chain joins TRBV10-2 and TRBJ1-1; 7 nucleotides align to TRBD1. Germline lookup yields CDR1 WSHSY and CDR2 SAAADI. After removal of 6 bases from V and 13 bases from J, the junction contained 11 bases not matched to a gene. The CDR3 loop spans 12 amino acids. CDR3 sequence reads: CASSLGTEVIFF. The CDR3 nucleotides read TGCGCCAGCAGCCTAGGGACAGAAGTGATTTTCTTT.

The rearrangement links TRBV2 to TRBJ2-7, with 9 bases matching TRBD2. Germline V lookup: CDR1 SNHLY, CDR2 FYNNEI. The CDR3 consists of 15 residues. J lost 5 bases, V lost 5 bases, and 10 bases had no gene match. CDR3 sequence (DNA): TGTGCCAGCAGTCGTAGCGGGGGACCTTTAGACGAGCAGTACTTC. Amino acid sequence: CASSRSGGPLDEQYF.

The V gene is TRBV6-5, the J gene TRBJ1-1; D not certain. CDR3 length: 11 residues. Deletions cut 5 bases from V and 12 bases from J, with 13 bases between. Germline CDR1 and CDR2: MNHEY and SVGAGI. The CDR3 loop is CASSLGLRSFF. The DNA of the CDR3 is TGTGCCAGCAGTCTAGGACTTCGGTCTTTCTTT.

This chain uses TRBV19 with TRBJ2-7; 9 positions agree with TRBD1. The V segment lost 5 bases and the J segment 2 bases; nucleotides outside the gene matches: 7. Per germline, CDR1 LNHDA and CDR2 SQIVND (reference sequence). The CDR3 is made up of 15 amino acids. The CDR3 here is CASSSRDRVTYEQYF. In DNA form, the CDR3 reads TGTGCCAGTAGTTCCCGGGACAGGGTAACCTACGAGCAGTACTTC.

The chain is built from TRBV28 and TRBJ2-5; tentative D call: TRBD1 (5 bases). The CDR3 spans 17 residues. V lost 10 bases to trimming and J lost 1 base, with 25 bases between them. Germline CDR1 and CDR2: MDHEN and SYDVKM. CDR3: CATRMQPGYGRQETQYF. In nucleotides, the CDR3 is TGTGCCACCAGAATGCAGCCAGGGTATGGGCGCCAAGAGACCCAGTACTTC.

Comment on this clone: At one end, the junction sequence differs from germline, possibly due to a read error. This chain uses TRBV19 with TRBJ1-2, with 9 positions matching TRBD1. Germline V gene data show CDR1 as LNHDA and CDR2 as SQIVND (reference sequence). The CDR3 covers 14 residues. The CDR3 DNA follows: TGTGCCAGTAGTATAAAATCGACCGCGGGACAGGGCCATTTC. Translated, it gives CASSIKSTAGQGHF.

The chain couples TRBV28 to TRBJ1-2; tentative D call: TRBD1 (5 bases). V was pared by 4 bases and J by 6 bases, with 9 bases between. Germline values: CDR1 MDHEN, CDR2 SYDVKM. The CDR3 has 12 amino acids. The CDR3 nucleotides read TGTGCCAGCAGTTACGAAGGGGATGGCTACACCTTC. This codes for CASSYEGDGYTF.

This rearrangement joins TRBV6-6 to TRBJ1-2, with D possibly TRBD1 on 5 matching bases. V lost 6 bases and J lost 7, with 18 bases in between. The CDR3 spans 14 residues. Germline CDR1 MNHNY, CDR2 SVGAGI (reference sequence). CDR3 protein: CASREEGMSSGYTF. In DNA, the CDR3 is TGTGCCAGCAGAGAGGAGGGGATGTCGTCTGGCTACACCTTC.

This clone was detected only a few times. V usage is TRBV4-1 and J usage is TRBJ1-1; D possibly corresponds to TRBD1 (5 bases). The germline V gene encodes CDR1 MGHRA and CDR2 YSYEKL. The V end was cut by 1 base, the J end by 10 bases, with 7 bases between. This CDR3 has 11 amino acids. CDR3 protein: CASSQVGVAFF. CDR3 bases: TGCGCCAGCAGCCAAGTAGGGGTAGCTTTCTTT.

The CDR3 DNA follows: TGTGCCAGCAGCCCAAGGTTATCGGGGGAGCAGTTCTTC. Translation: CASSPRLSGEQFF. V is TRBV7-9 and J is TRBJ2-1, with D maybe TRBD2 (5 bases). CDR3 length equals 13 residues. Germline lookup yields CDR1 SEHNR and CDR2 FQNEAQ (reference sequence). V lost 5 bases, J lost 10 bases, and 15 bases lay in between. The complete variable domain, with remaining parts taken from reference TRBV7-9 and TRBJ2-1, reads DTGVSQNPRHKITKRGQNVTFRCDPISEHNRLYWYRQTLGQGPEFLTYFQNEAQLEKSRLLSDRFSAERPKGSFSTLEIQRTEQGDSAMYLCASSPRLSGEQFFGPGTRLTVL.

The V gene is TRBV19, the J gene TRBJ2-2; TRBD1 aligns across 8 bases. The germline V gene has CDR1 LNHDA and CDR2 SQIVND (reference sequence). This CDR3 has 16 amino acids. The trim removed 5 bases at V and 4 bases at J, leaving 9 bases unmatched. CDR3 coding DNA: TGTGCCAGTAGTCCCTCCGGGACAGGAGTCACCGGGGAGCTGTTTTTT. Residues: CASSPSGTGVTGELFF.

The genes are TRBV7-2 and TRBJ1-4; D uncertain. V was pared by 5 bases and J by 3 bases, with 4 bases between. The germline CDR1 and CDR2 sequences are SGHTA and FQGNSA. The length of the CDR3 is 12 residues. The CDR3 nucleotides read TGTGCCAGCAGCGAGGCTAATGAAAAACTGTTTTTT. Its translation: CASSEANEKLFF.